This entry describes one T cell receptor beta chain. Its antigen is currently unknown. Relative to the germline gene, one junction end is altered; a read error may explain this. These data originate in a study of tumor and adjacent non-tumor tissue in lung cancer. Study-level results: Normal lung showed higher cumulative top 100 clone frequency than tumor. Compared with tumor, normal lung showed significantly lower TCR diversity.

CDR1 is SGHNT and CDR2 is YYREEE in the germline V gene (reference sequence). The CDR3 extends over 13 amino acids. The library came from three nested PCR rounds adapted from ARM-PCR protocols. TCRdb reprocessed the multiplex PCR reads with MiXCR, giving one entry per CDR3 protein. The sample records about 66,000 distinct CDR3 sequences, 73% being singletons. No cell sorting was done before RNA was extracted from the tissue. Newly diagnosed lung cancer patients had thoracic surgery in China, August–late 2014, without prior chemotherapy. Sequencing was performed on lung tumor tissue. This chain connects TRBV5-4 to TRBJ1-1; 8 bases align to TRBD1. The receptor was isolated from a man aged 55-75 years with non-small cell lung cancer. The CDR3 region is CASCAGQGPEAFF. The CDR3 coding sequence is TGTGCCAGCTGCGCAGGACAGGGCCCTGAAGCTTTCTTC.